This is a list of T cell receptor beta chains from one sample in a study of metastatic and nonmetastatic thyroid tumors. From the PCR reads, TCRdb re-called clones with MiXCR. The sample contains around 19,000 clones, 11% of which appear only once. The specimen was blood. All receptors come from a female donor with papillary thyroid cancer or a benign thyroid nodule (not recorded which). Some clones in this sample may be carry-over from other donors' samples. Each CDR3 is given with its conserved first and last residue. A D gene is named only where the DNA matches it firmly. Some rows have no size entry. The others give once, few or many, or a class for an expanded clone.

d_gene	abundance	len	v_gene	j_gene	CDR3aa	CDR3nt
NA	many	16	TRBV4-3	TRBJ2-6	CASSQDAGAGANVLTF	TGCGCCAGCAGCCAAGATGCCGGGGCCGGGGCCAACGTCCTGACTTTC
TRBD1	many	15	TRBV4-3	TRBJ1-2	CASSQGTASIYGYTF	TGCGCCAGCAGCCAGGGGACAGCGTCAATCTACGGCTACACCTTC
NA	many	13	TRBV19	TRBJ2-7	CATTSGFSYEQYF	TGTGCCACCACTTCGGGCTTTTCCTACGAGCAGTACTTC
NA	many	15	TRBV4-1	TRBJ2-7	CASSQTAGRSYEQYF	TGCGCCAGCAGCCAGACTGCGGGACGTTCCTACGAGCAGTACTTC
NA	medium-sized	14	TRBV12-3/TRBV12-4	TRBJ2-7	CASSLVGSSYEQYF	TGTGCCAGCAGTTTGGTCGGCAGCTCCTACGAGCAGTACTTC
NA	many	12	TRBV10-1	TRBJ2-7	CASSDGSYEQYF	TGCGCCAGCAGCGACGGCTCCTACGAGCAGTACTTC
NA	medium-sized	12	TRBV6-2/TRBV6-3	TRBJ1-2	CASRVEIYGYTF	TGTGCCAGCAGGGTGGAGATCTATGGCTACACCTTC
TRBD1	NA	15	TRBV3-1	TRBJ1-1	CASSQGDRINTEAFF	TGTGCCAGCAGCCAGGGGGACAGGATCAACACTGAAGCTTTCTTT
TRBD1	NA	14	TRBV6-1	TRBJ2-7	CASSTGQASYEQYF	TGTGCCAGCAGTACCGGACAGGCCTCCTACGAGCAGTACTTC
TRBD2	many	12	TRBV20-1	TRBJ2-5	CSAQREVETQYF	TGCAGTGCTCAGCGGGAGGTCGAGACCCAGTACTTC
NA	many	15	TRBV2	TRBJ1-4	CASSEDRAGDEKLFF	TGTGCCAGCAGTGAAGACAGGGCGGGAGATGAAAAACTGTTTTTT
TRBD2	many	17	TRBV20-1	TRBJ2-3	CSAKESGTSGRRNTQYF	TGCAGTGCGAAAGAATCAGGGACTAGCGGGAGGAGAAATACGCAGTATTTT
NA	medium-sized	13	TRBV28	TRBJ2-7	CASTSPPDNEQYF	TGTGCCAGCACCTCCCCCCCGGACAACGAGCAGTACTTC
NA	few	16	TRBV7-7	TRBJ2-4	CASSPTRDVAKNIQYF	TGTGCTAGCAGCCCCACTCGGGACGTAGCCAAAAACATTCAGTACTTC
TRBD2	many	14	TRBV19	TRBJ2-7	CASKTSGSSYEQYF	TGTGCCAGTAAGACTAGCGGGAGCTCCTACGAGCAGTACTTC
TRBD2	medium-sized	15	TRBV6-2/TRBV6-3	TRBJ2-7	CASSISGTGSYEQYF	TGTGCCAGCAGCATAAGCGGGACGGGTTCCTACGAGCAGTACTTC
TRBD1	NA	15	TRBV6-1	TRBJ1-2	CASSFLGQGALGYTF	TGTGCCAGCAGCTTCCTGGGACAGGGGGCTTTGGGCTACACCTTC
TRBD2	many	16	TRBV5-6	TRBJ2-6	CASSLVGTSEANVLTF	TGTGCCAGCAGCTTGGTCGGGACTAGCGAGGCCAACGTCCTGACTTTC
NA	medium-sized	12	TRBV19	TRBJ1-2	CASRRQDYGYTF	TGTGCCAGTAGGCGGCAGGACTATGGCTACACCTTC
NA	NA	12	TRBV28	TRBJ2-2	CASSGLTGELFF	TGTGCCAGCAGTGGACTCACCGGAGAGCTGTTTTTT
NA	many	14	TRBV7-2	TRBJ2-5	CASSPGYLQETQYF	TGTGCCAGCAGCCCGGGATACCTACAAGAGACCCAGTACTTC
NA	medium-sized	14	TRBV6-1	TRBJ1-1	CASSSTGLNTEAFF	TGTGCCAGCAGTTCGACAGGACTGAACACTGAAGCTTTCTTT
TRBD2	many	14	TRBV5-5	TRBJ2-7	CASSLERGPGEQYF	TGTGCCAGCAGCTTGGAGCGGGGGCCGGGTGAGCAGTACTTC
TRBD2	medium-sized	14	TRBV6-1	TRBJ2-1	CASSDSSGGNEQFF	TGTGCCAGCAGTGACTCATCGGGAGGGAATGAGCAGTTCTTC
TRBD2	many	15	TRBV20-1	TRBJ2-7	CSARDGAGRASEQYF	TGCAGTGCTAGAGATGGGGCAGGGAGGGCCTCCGAGCAGTACTTC
TRBD2	NA	15	TRBV20-1	TRBJ2-1	CSARGGSGFDNEQFF	TGCAGTGCTAGAGGGGGTAGCGGGTTTGATAATGAGCAGTTCTTC
NA	many	16	TRBV3-1	TRBJ2-3	CASSQDRVGRTDTQYF	TGTGCCAGCAGCCAAGACAGAGTAGGGAGGACAGATACGCAGTATTTT
NA	NA	19	TRBV27	TRBJ2-7	CVSSSPSGRGNSASYEQYF	TGTGTCAGCAGTTCCCCGTCCGGCCGGGGGAATAGCGCCTCCTACGAGCAGTACTTC
TRBD1	many	14	TRBV30	TRBJ1-2	CAWSVSEGGRGYTF	TGTGCCTGGAGTGTATCCGAAGGGGGCAGGGGCTACACCTTC
TRBD1	many	15	TRBV5-6	TRBJ2-5	CASSLAGTGRQTQYF	TGTGCCAGCAGCTTGGCGGGGACAGGGCGGCAGACCCAGTACTTC
NA	many	11	TRBV7-9	TRBJ2-3	CGSGEADTQYF	TGTGGATCGGGAGAGGCAGATACGCAGTATTTT
NA	many	17	TRBV12-3/TRBV12-4	TRBJ1-2	CASSLGLGGGSRGGYTF	TGTGCCAGCAGTTTAGGCCTAGGTGGGGGGTCGAGGGGTGGCTACACCTTC
NA	medium-sized	13	TRBV6-2/TRBV6-3	TRBJ2-7	CASRREQGYEQYF	TGTGCCAGCAGACGCGAACAGGGCTACGAGCAGTACTTC
TRBD1	many	15	TRBV7-2	TRBJ1-2	CASSSGTGAHYGYTF	TGTGCCAGCAGCTCAGGGACAGGCGCCCACTATGGCTACACCTTC
TRBD1	medium-sized	11	TRBV7-2	TRBJ2-7	CASSDRGEQYF	TGTGCCAGCAGCGACAGGGGGGAGCAGTACTTC
NA	many	11	TRBV14	TRBJ2-7	CASSSRAEQYF	TGTGCCAGCAGCTCCCGGGCCGAGCAGTACTTC
NA	few	15	TRBV5-5	TRBJ2-5	CASSLEGQTQETQYF	TGTGCCAGCAGCTTGGAAGGACAGACCCAAGAGACCCAGTACTTC
TRBD1	NA	15	TRBV4-3	TRBJ1-5	CASSPHDRGSAPQHF	TGCGCCAGCAGCCCACACGACAGGGGGTCTGCGCCCCAGCATTTT
NA	many	15	TRBV3-1	TRBJ2-1	CASSHPSSGDNEQFF	TGTGCCAGCAGCCACCCCTCCAGCGGCGACAATGAGCAGTTCTTC
NA	NA	13	TRBV4-1	TRBJ1-2	CACSQERNYGYTF	TGCGCCTGCAGCCAAGAGAGAAACTATGGCTACACCTTC
TRBD1	NA	15	TRBV7-9	TRBJ2-7	CASSTRTGATYEQYF	TGTGCCAGCAGCACTCGGACAGGGGCGACCTACGAGCAGTACTTC
TRBD1	medium-sized	16	TRBV6-1	TRBJ2-7	CASSEKGTGARGEQYF	TGTGCCAGCAGTGAAAAAGGGACAGGGGCCCGGGGGGAGCAGTACTTC
TRBD1	many	14	TRBV7-2	TRBJ2-7	CASSFTGTGYEQYF	TGTGCCAGCAGCTTTACCGGGACAGGTTACGAGCAGTACTTC
NA	few	15	TRBV10-3	TRBJ2-1	CAISEDQGLYNEQFF	TGTGCCATCAGTGAGGATCAAGGACTCTACAATGAGCAGTTCTTC
TRBD2	many	16	TRBV2	TRBJ2-3	CASSEVLAGAADTQYF	TGTGCCAGCAGTGAAGTGCTAGCGGGAGCGGCAGATACGCAGTATTTT
NA	many	15	TRBV12-3/TRBV12-4	TRBJ2-5	CASSLVGGGEETQYF	TGTGCCAGCAGTTTAGTGGGAGGTGGAGAAGAGACCCAGTACTTC
TRBD2	many	16	TRBV9	TRBJ2-3	CASSVEPGRSADTQYF	TGTGCCAGCAGCGTAGAGCCCGGGAGGAGCGCAGATACGCAGTATTTT
TRBD2	many	14	TRBV7-3	TRBJ2-7	CASSGTSGRYEQYF	TGTGCCAGCAGCGGGACTAGCGGGAGATACGAGCAGTACTTC
NA	many	16	TRBV4-1	TRBJ2-2	CASSQDRSREVGELFF	TGCGCCAGCAGCCAAGATCGTAGCAGGGAGGTCGGGGAGCTGTTTTTT
TRBD2	many	15	TRBV5-6	TRBJ2-1	CASRLPGLAYNEQFF	TGTGCCAGCAGGTTACCGGGACTAGCCTACAATGAGCAGTTCTTC